This T cell receptor (beta chain) was found in a study of blood T cell repertoires in COVID-19 (dated by TCRdb to 2020 to 2022). Turning to the overall study: Collaborator samples came from the United States, Italy and Spain and covered acute and convalescent phases of COVID-19. The prospective study material was composed of cDNA or gDNA derived from T cells, B-cell-depleted T cells, or PBMCs. Deeply sampled blood TCRbeta repertoires from subjects exposed to, actively infected with, or recovered from COVID-19 were included in the dataset. The repertoires were released in a freely available public database intended as a resource for research on the immune response to SARS-CoV-2. The samples were drawn from two sources: the first 160 participants of the ongoing ImmuneRACE study, and 1,000 to 1,500 subjects contributed by 6 global collaborators. Sample metadata almost always included a de-identified subject ID, COVID-19 status, age in years and sex. Where HLA class I and class II types were available, the types were taken from metadata supplied by the sample provider, not from assay-based typing. Study-level results and caveats: The amount of clinical and demographic metadata varied by source and participant and was provided uncurated.

V sheds 10 bases and J sheds 9 bases, leaving 19 bases between their ends. CDR1 and CDR2 are read off the germline V gene as ENHRY and SYGVKD. The cysteine opens and the phenylalanine closes a CDR3 of 13 amino acids. The only DNA kept is the CDR3, 39 bases in frame from the first base. Whole blood was collected in K2EDTA tubes by collaborating institutions according to the institutions' own protocols. Collaborator samples were shipped for TCRbeta analysis as frozen whole blood, isolated PBMCs, or DNA extracted from either sample type. A word on this clone: Its antigen is unknown. One base away there is no much larger clone; base qualities are not given.

TCRbeta CDR3 regions were amplified from genomic DNA using the immunoSEQ Assay, a bias-controlled multiplex PCR. On the study's bioinformatics: The number of nucleated cells in each sample was estimated by amplification of reference gene primers within the assay. To quantify the absolute abundance of each unique TCRbeta CDR3 rearrangement, sequence reads were collapsed and filtered. For each sample, productive Simpson clonality was calculated as the square root of Simpson's diversity index over productive rearrangements. TCRdb retrieved this table from immuneACCESS and kept in-frame rearrangements only. Not all clones are present; in checked studies, unresolved V genes account for under half, and no reason is known for the remainder. V, J and clone size were drawn from that table, and D and trimming were deduced from the DNA. Present in this sample are tens of thousands of clones, 88% of which were seen just once. Together, the top ten hold over 8.5% of the sample.

The receptor chain draws on TRBV10-3 and TRBJ2-1; the D segment could be TRBD1, given 6 matching bases. The source of this sequence is a man at least 80 years old with acute or convalescent COVID-19. Sequenced material: peripheral blood. The CDR3 protein: CATGLGATGEQFF. The nucleotide sequence is given as TGTGCCACCGGACTGGGGGCGACGGGTGAGCAGTTCTTC.